The clone carrying this T cell receptor (beta chain) appeared once. Its antigen is not identified. With V trimmed by 6 bases and J by 0 bases, 8 bases remained unmatched. Germline CDR1 MDHEN, CDR2 SYDVKM. This CDR3 is 17 amino acids long. Assay: immunoSEQ multiplex PCR; the TCRdb copy retains only in-frame clones and omits some. The repertoire holds 40,000 to 55,000 clones, with about 70% as singletons. Upon completion of under eleven days in culture, CD4+ T cells were isolated. The data belong to a study of vaccination effects on CD4 cells after COVID-19. Material: CD4+ T cells from PBMCs cultured without peptide, obtained before COVID-19 vaccination. This clonotype was sampled from a human donor who had a prior SARS-CoV-2 infection. The chain has TRBV28 and TRBJ2-6; 7 bases agree with TRBD1. CDR3 residues: CASSRGSHYSGANVLTF. CDR3 nucleotides: TGTGCCAGCAGCAGGGGGTCGCACTACTCTGGGGCCAACGTCCTGACTTTC. Variable domain in full (rest from reference TRBV28 and TRBJ2-6): DVKVTQSSRYLVKRTGEKVFLECVQDMDHENMFWYRQDPGLGLRLIYFSYDVKMKEKGDIPEGYSVSREKKERFSLILESASTNQTSMYLCASSRGSHYSGANVLTFGAGSRLTVL.